This record covers a single T cell receptor (beta chain). The ends were cut back, 1 base at V and 7 bases at J, with 10 bases in the middle. Germline CDR1 is LGHDT and CDR2 is YNNKEL (reference sequence). This CDR3 is built from 14 residues. This entry comes from a study of identical twins. Template switching created a universal primer site, and the cDNA included unique molecular identifiers. TCRdb recomputed calls from the 5' RACE reads with MiXCR, one row per CDR3 protein. This table holds around 1.7 million distinct CDR3 sequences, about 30% found once. This sequence originates from a newborn girl in good health. The source material was cord blood. J is TRBJ1-4 and V is TRBV3-1; tentatively, D is TRBD1 (5 bases). This CDR3 reads CASSQGPRVEKLFF. The CDR3 DNA follows: TGTGCCAGCAGCCAAGGCCCCAGGGTTGAAAAACTGTTTTTT.